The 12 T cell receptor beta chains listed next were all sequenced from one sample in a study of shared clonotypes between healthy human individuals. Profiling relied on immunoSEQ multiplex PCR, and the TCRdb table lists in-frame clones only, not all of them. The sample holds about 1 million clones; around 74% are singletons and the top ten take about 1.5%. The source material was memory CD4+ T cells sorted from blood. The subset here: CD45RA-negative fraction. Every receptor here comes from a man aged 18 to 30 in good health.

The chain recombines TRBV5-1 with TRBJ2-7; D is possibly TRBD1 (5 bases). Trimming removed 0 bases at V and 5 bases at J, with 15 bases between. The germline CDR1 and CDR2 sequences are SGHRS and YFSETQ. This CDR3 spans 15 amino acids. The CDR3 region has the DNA TGCGCCAGCAGCTTGGCCGGCAGGGATTTGGACGAGCAGTACTTC. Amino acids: CASSLAGRDLDEQYF.

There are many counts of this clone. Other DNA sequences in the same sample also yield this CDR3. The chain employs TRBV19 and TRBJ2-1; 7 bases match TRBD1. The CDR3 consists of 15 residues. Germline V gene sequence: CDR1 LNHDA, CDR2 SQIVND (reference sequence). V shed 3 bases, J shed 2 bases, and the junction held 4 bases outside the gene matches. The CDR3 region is CASSIEGAAYNEQFF. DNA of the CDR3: TGTGCCAGTAGTATTGAGGGGGCCGCCTACAATGAGCAGTTCTTC.

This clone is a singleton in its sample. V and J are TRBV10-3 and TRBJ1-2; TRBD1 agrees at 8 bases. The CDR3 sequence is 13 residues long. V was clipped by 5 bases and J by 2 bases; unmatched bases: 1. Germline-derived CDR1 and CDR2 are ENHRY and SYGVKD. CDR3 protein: CAISPGGNYGYTF. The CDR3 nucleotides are TGTGCCATCAGTCCAGGGGGCAACTATGGCTACACCTTC.

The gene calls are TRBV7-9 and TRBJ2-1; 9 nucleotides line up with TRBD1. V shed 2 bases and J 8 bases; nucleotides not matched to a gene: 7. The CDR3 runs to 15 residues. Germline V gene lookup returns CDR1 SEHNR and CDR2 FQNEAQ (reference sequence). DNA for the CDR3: TGTGCCAGCAGCTTAAAGGGACAGGGTCCCTATGAGCAGTTCTTC. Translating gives CASSLKGQGPYEQFF. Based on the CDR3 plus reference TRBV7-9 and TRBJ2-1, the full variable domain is DTGVSQNPRHKITKRGQNVTFRCDPISEHNRLYWYRQTLGQGPEFLTYFQNEAQLEKSRLLSDRFSAERPKGSFSTLEIQRTEQGDSAMYLCASSLKGQGPYEQFFGPGTRLTVL.

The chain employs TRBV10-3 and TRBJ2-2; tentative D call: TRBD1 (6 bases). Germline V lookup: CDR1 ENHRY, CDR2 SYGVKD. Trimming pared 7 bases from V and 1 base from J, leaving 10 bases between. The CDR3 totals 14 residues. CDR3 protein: CAITMDRNTGELFF. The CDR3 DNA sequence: TGTGCCATCACCATGGACAGGAACACCGGGGAGCTGTTTTTT.

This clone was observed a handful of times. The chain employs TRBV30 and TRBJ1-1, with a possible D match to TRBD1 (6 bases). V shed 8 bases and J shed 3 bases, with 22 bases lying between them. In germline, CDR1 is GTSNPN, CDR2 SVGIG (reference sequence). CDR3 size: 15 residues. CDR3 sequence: CALQRDNRGDTEAFF. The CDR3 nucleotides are TGTGCCCTCCAGCGGGACAACCGAGGGGACACTGAAGCTTTCTTT.

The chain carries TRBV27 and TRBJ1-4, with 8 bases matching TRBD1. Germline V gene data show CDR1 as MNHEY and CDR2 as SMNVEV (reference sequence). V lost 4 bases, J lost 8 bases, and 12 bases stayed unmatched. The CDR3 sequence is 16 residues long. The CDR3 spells CASSWQGAPRGEKLFF. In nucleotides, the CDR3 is TGTGCCAGCAGTTGGCAGGGGGCCCCCAGGGGGGAAAAACTGTTTTTT.

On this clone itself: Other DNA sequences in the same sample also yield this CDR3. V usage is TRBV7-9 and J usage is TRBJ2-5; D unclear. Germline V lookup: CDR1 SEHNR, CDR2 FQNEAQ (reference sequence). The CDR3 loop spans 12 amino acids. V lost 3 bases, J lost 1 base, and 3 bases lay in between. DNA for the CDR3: TGTGCCAGCAGCTTTCCCCAAGAGACCCAGTACTTC. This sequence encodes CASSFPQETQYF.

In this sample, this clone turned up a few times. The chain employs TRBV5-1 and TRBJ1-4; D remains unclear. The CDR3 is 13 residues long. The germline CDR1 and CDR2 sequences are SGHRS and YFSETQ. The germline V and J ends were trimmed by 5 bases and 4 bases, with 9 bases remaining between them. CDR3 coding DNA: TGCGCCAGCAGAGAACCGATTAATGAAAAACTGTTTTTT. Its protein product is CASREPINEKLFF.

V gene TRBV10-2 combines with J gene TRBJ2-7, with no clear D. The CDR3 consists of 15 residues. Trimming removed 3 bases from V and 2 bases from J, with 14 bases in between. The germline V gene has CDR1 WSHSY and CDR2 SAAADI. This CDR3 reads CASSELAQPPYEQYF. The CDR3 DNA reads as TGCGCCAGCAGTGAATTAGCCCAACCCCCCTACGAGCAGTACTTC.

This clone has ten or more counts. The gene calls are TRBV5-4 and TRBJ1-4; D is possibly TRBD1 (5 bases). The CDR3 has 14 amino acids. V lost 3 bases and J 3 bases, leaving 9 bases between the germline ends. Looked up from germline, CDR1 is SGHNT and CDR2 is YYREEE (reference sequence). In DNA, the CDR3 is TGTGCCAGCAGCTCAGGGATTGCTAATGAAAAACTGTTTTTT. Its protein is CASSSGIANEKLFF.

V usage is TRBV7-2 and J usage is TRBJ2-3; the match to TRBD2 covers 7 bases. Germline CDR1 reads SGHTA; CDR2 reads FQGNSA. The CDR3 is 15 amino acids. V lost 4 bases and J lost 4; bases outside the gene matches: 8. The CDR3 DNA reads TGTGCCAGCAGCTCCCCGGGCCTAGCGGCAGATACGCAGTATTTT. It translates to CASSSPGLAADTQYF.